Listed below are T cell receptor beta chains from one sample, sequenced in a study of cytomegalovirus exposure and HLA in healthy donors. Clones were read by immunoSEQ multiplex PCR, and TCRdb kept only the in-frame ones, dropping some. The sample shows under 150,000 clones, about 80% of them seen only once. The sequencing input was PBMCs. The receptors were sampled from a young man in good health and CMV-seropositive. The CDR3 runs from the conserved cysteine through the conserved F or W. Fields, in order: J gene, D gene, clone size, V gene, CDR3 DNA, CDR3 protein. A D gene is named only where the DNA matches it firmly. Some rows mark clone size as missing; the rest say once, few, many or name a class of expanded clone.

TRBJ2-1	TRBD1	.	TRBV29-1	TGCAGCGTTAACAGGGGGCAGGGGGTTTATGGTGAGCAGTTCTTC	CSVNRGQGVYGEQFF
TRBJ2-1	TRBD1	.	TRBV4-1	TGCGCCAGCAGCGGAGACGGGACAGGGTTCTACAATGAGCAGTTCTTC	CASSGDGTGFYNEQFF
TRBJ1-6	.	.	TRBV6-5	TGTGCCAGCAGTCGGACAACTTCACCCCTCCACTTT	CASSRTTSPLHF
TRBJ2-7	TRBD2	.	TRBV2	TGTGCCAGCAGTGGCCATTTAGCGGGGAGCTCCTACGAGCAGTACTTC	CASSGHLAGSSYEQYF
TRBJ2-1	.	.	TRBV28	TGTGCCACCTCCCGGGGGGCGACCTACAATGAGCAGTTCTTC	CATSRGATYNEQFF
TRBJ1-4	.	.	TRBV27	TGTGCCAGACCGCAAGGCGGCGGCTGTGAAAAACTGTTTTTT	CARPQGGGCEKLFF
TRBJ2-7	TRBD1	.	TRBV2	TGTGCCAGCAGTCCCCAGAAGACAGGGTCTAACGAGCAGTACTTC	CASSPQKTGSNEQYF
TRBJ1-5	TRBD1	.	TRBV28	TGTGCCAGCAGTAGGCGGGACAGGGTGATGCCCCAGCATTTT	CASSRRDRVMPQHF
TRBJ2-3	TRBD2	.	TRBV28	TGTGCCAGCAACCATTTCGGATTAGCGGGAGAAGATACGCAGTATTTT	CASNHFGLAGEDTQYF
TRBJ1-2	TRBD1	.	TRBV28	TGTGCCAGCAGGCCCTCGACAGGGACAAACTATGGCTACACCTTC	CASRPSTGTNYGYTF
TRBJ1-1	.	.	TRBV10-1	TGCGCCAGCAGCCCTGACAGCACTACTGAAGCTTTCTTT	CASSPDSTTEAFF
TRBJ2-7	TRBD2	.	TRBV2	TGTGCCAGCAGTGGGGGGGGAACGCGCGAGCAGTACTTC	CASSGGGTREQYF
TRBJ2-1	.	.	TRBV4-1	TGCGCCAGCAGCCACGCAGGTGTTGAGCAGTTCTTC	CASSHAGVEQFF
TRBJ1-1	.	once	TRBV7-8	TGTGCCAGCAGCCCCCCCAGGGCAGTCAACACTGAAGCTTTCTTT	CASSPPRAVNTEAFF
TRBJ2-7	.	.	TRBV28	TGTGCCAGCAGTTTTCGTTCTACTGGCGAGCAGTACTTC	CASSFRSTGEQYF
TRBJ2-7	.	.	TRBV5-1	TGCGCCGGCAGCCCCTCCGGGATAGTTTACGAGCAGTACTTC	CAGSPSGIVYEQYF
TRBJ2-1	.	.	TRBV27	TGTGCCAGCAGTTATATCCCCCTGGCATCGAGTCCTAGCTTTGATGAGCAGTTCTTC	CASSYIPLASSPSFDEQFF
TRBJ1-1	TRBD1	.	TRBV7-2	TGTGCCAGCAGCTTAGTACAGGGGGCCACTGAAGCTTTCTTT	CASSLVQGATEAFF
TRBJ1-2	.	few	TRBV27	TGTGCCAGCAGTTATCAGACAGGAGCTATCTATGGCTACACCTTC	CASSYQTGAIYGYTF
TRBJ2-7	.	.	TRBV14	TGTGCCAGCAGCACACCAGGGTCCTCCTACGAGCAGTACTTC	CASSTPGSSYEQYF
TRBJ1-6	.	.	TRBV9	TGTGCCAGCAGCGTAGGCCTCCAGGGCTATAATTCACCCCTCCACTTT	CASSVGLQGYNSPLHF
TRBJ1-2	TRBD1	.	TRBV11-1	TGTGCCAGCAGCCCCTGGACAGGTGATGGCTACACCTTC	CASSPWTGDGYTF
TRBJ2-5	.	.	TRBV6-5	TGTGCCAGCAGTTACTCAGTCGGGGGAAGGCAAGAGACCCAGTACTTC	CASSYSVGGRQETQYF
TRBJ2-2	TRBD2	.	TRBV7-3	TGTGCCAGCAGCTTGACTAGCGGGGGACCCGTGGGTGGCGGGGAGCTGTTTTTT	CASSLTSGGPVGGGELFF
TRBJ2-5	.	.	TRBV7-9	TGTGCCAGCATCCAGGGGGGAGGTGAGACCCAGTACTTC	CASIQGGGETQYF
TRBJ2-7	TRBD2	.	TRBV28	TGTGCCAGCACGATGGGTGCGGGGGGCCTGGGGGCTTACGAGCAGTACTTC	CASTMGAGGLGAYEQYF
TRBJ2-5	TRBD2	.	TRBV30	TGTGCCTGGGACCCTAGCGGGCAAGAGACCCAGTACTTC	CAWDPSGQETQYF
TRBJ2-7	TRBD2	.	TRBV5-1	TGCGCCAGCAGGGGACTAGCGGGAGGGCCTAGGGAGCAGTACTTC	CASRGLAGGPREQYF
TRBJ2-6	.	.	TRBV19	TGTGCCAGTAGCCTGGACAGGGAGGCGGGGGCCAACGTCCCGACTTTC	CASSLDREAGANVPTF
TRBJ2-1	TRBD2	.	TRBV5-4	TGTGCCAGCAGCGCGGGGGGTAGCGGGACTTACAATGAGCAGTTCTTC	CASSAGGSGTYNEQFF
TRBJ2-5	TRBD1	.	TRBV7-8	TGTGCCAGCAGCCCTCGGACAGGGGGAGCCTCAGAGACCCAGTACTTC	CASSPRTGGASETQYF
TRBJ1-3	.	.	TRBV13	TGTGCCAGCAGCTACCGTGGGGGGGATCGAAACACCATATATTTT	CASSYRGGDRNTIYF
TRBJ1-5	TRBD1	.	TRBV18	TGTGCCAGCTCACGATCTGGGACAGGCGTGGGGATCGCCCAGCATTTT	CASSRSGTGVGIAQHF
TRBJ1-3	.	.	TRBV19	TGTGCCAGTAGTACAGTCTCCTCTGGAAACACCATATATTTT	CASSTVSSGNTIYF
TRBJ2-1	TRBD2	once	TRBV29-1	TGCAGCGTTGAAGGGCGGGAGGTCTACAATGAGCAGTTCTTC	CSVEGREVYNEQFF
TRBJ2-3	TRBD1	.	TRBV6-5	TGTGCCAGCAGCTACAGGGGCAGGGTCACAGATACGCAGTATTTT	CASSYRGRVTDTQYF
TRBJ2-5	TRBD2	.	TRBV7-9	TGTGCCAGCAGCTTAGGGGCGGGAGGCGGGACCCAGTACTTC	CASSLGAGGGTQYF
TRBJ2-2	TRBD1	once	TRBV11-3	TGTGCCAGCAGGACAGGGGATACCGGGGAGCTGTTTTTT	CASRTGDTGELFF
TRBJ2-7	TRBD2	.	TRBV11-2	TGTGCCAGCGGGCTAGCGGGGAGCTCCTACGAGCAGTACTTC	CASGLAGSSYEQYF
TRBJ2-3	.	.	TRBV5-1	TGCGCCAGCAGCTTGAACAGGGTTCGCACAGATACGCAGTATTTT	CASSLNRVRTDTQYF
TRBJ2-1	TRBD1	.	TRBV18	TGTGCCAGCTCACCCCCGGTACAGGGGAGCGATGAGCAGTTCTTC	CASSPPVQGSDEQFF